This T cell receptor (beta chain) was recorded in a study of cytomegalovirus exposure and HLA in healthy donors. Whole-study context: Among over 350 genotyped donors, about 83% fell in the Caucasian-associated ancestry cluster. Findings of the study overall: Presence/absence analyses treated sequencing depth as roughly uniform across donors.

With respect to this clone: The antigen remains unidentified.

The PCR used 60 Vbeta and 13 Jbeta primers. The data were produced by immunoSEQ multiplex PCR, yet TCRdb's version contains in-frame clones alone and is incomplete. The sample yields about 160,000 clones, just over 70% seen once. V was clipped by 3 bases and J by 8 bases; unmatched bases: 10. This CDR3 region has 15 residues. The germline gives CDR1 KGHSH, CDR2 LQKENI. V is TRBV18 and J is TRBJ1-1; TRBD1 matches 9 bases. This TCR came from a man aged 18 to 29 in good health and CMV-seropositive. Sequenced material: PBMCs. This CDR3 reads CASSPPGTGFIEAFF. Here the CDR3 DNA reads TGTGCCAGCTCACCGCCAGGGACAGGGTTTATCGAAGCTTTCTTT.